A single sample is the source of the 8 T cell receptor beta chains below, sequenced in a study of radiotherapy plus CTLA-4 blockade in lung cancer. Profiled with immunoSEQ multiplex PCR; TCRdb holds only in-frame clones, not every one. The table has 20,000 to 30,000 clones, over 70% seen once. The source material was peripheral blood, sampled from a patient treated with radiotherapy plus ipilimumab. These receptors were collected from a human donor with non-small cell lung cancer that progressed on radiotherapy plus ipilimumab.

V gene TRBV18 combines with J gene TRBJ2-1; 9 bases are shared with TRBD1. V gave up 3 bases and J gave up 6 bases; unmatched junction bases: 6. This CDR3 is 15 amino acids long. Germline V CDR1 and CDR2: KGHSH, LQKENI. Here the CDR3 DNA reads TGTGCCAGCTCACCGTCGACAGGGGGAGGCAATGAGCAGTTCTTC. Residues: CASSPSTGGGNEQFF.

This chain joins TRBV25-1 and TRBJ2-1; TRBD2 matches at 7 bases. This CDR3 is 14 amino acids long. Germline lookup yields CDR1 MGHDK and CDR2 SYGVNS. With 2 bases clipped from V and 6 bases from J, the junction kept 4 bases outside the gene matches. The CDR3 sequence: CASSEAGEGNEQFF. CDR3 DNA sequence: TGTGCCAGCAGTGAAGCGGGAGAGGGCAATGAGCAGTTCTTC. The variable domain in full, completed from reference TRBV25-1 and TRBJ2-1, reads EADIYQTPRYLVIGTGKKITLECSQTMGHDKMYWYQQDPGMELHLIHYSYGVNSTEKGDLSSESTVSRIRTEHFPLTLESARPSHTSQYLCASSEAGEGNEQFFGPGTRLTVL.

CDR3 in DNA: TGTGCCAGCAGTTTACCCAGGGCCACTGAAGCTTTCTTT. It yields the protein CASSLPRATEAFF. V gene TRBV28 combines with J gene TRBJ1-1; D perhaps matches TRBD1 (5 bases). CDR3 length: 13 residues. The ends were cut back, 2 bases at V and 4 bases at J, with 8 bases in the middle. Germline CDR1 reads MDHEN; CDR2 reads SYDVKM. Variable domain in full (rest from reference TRBV28 and TRBJ1-1): DVKVTQSSRYLVKRTGEKVFLECVQDMDHENMFWYRQDPGLGLRLIYFSYDVKMKEKGDIPEGYSVSREKKERFSLILESASTNQTSMYLCASSLPRATEAFFGQGTRLTVV.

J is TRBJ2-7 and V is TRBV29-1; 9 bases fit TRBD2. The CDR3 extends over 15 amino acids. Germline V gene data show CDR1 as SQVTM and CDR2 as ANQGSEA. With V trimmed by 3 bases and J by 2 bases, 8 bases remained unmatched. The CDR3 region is CSVEMASGATYEQYF. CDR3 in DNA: TGCAGCGTTGAGATGGCTAGCGGGGCGACCTACGAGCAGTACTTC.

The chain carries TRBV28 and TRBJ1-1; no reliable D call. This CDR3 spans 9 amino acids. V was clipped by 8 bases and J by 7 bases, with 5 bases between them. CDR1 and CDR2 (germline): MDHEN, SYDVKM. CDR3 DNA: TGTGCCAGCGGGCTTGAAGCTTTCTTT. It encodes CASGLEAFF.

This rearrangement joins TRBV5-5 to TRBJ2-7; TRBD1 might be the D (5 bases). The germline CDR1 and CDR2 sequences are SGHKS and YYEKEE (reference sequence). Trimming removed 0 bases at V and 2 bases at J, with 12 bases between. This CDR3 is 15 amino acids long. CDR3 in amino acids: CASSLEVTDPYEQYF. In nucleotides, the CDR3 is TGTGCCAGCAGCTTGGAGGTGACAGATCCCTACGAGCAGTACTTC.

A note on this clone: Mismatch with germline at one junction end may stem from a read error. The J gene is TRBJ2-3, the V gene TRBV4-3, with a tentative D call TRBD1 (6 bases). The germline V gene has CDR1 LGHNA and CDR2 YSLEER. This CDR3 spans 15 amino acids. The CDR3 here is CASSQDRGVGGPLHF. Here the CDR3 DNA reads TGCGCCAGCAGCCAAGATAGGGGAGTTGGGGGCCCCCTGCATTTT.

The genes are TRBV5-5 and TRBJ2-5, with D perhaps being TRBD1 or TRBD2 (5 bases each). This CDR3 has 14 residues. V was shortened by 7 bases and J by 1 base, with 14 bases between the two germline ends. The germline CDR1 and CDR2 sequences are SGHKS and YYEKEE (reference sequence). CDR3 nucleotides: TGTGCCAGCGGAAAAGGGGACCCCCAAGAGACCCAGTACTTC. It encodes CASGKGDPQETQYF.